Following are 15 T cell receptor beta chains from one sample sequenced in a study of blood T cells in healthy people across ages. Sample-barcoded 5' priming and a J-beta primer mix drove a second PCR of about 6 to 12 cycles. TCRdb reprocessed the 5' RACE reads with MiXCR, giving one entry per CDR3 protein. The sample carries approximately 820,000 distinct CDR3 sequences, approximately 48% recorded once. Sequenced sample: blood. The source of these receptors is a man aged 55-75 years in good health.

This chain connects TRBV7-2 to TRBJ2-5; 9 bases match TRBD2. Germline CDR1 reads SGHTA; CDR2 reads FQGNSA. J lost 3 bases, V lost 5 bases, and 16 bases had no gene match. The CDR3 totals 18 residues. CDR3 region: CASSRKRGGGASEETQYF. CDR3 nucleotide sequence: TGTGCCAGCAGCCGTAAAAGGGGCGGGGGGGCTTCCGAAGAGACCCAGTACTTC.

V is TRBV20-1 and J is TRBJ2-5, with 7 positions matching TRBD2. J gave up 2 bases and V 2 bases, and 8 bases lay outside the gene matches. The CDR3 loop spans 15 amino acids. Germline V CDR1 and CDR2: DFQATT, SNEGSKA (reference sequence). The CDR3 DNA follows: TGCAGTGCTAGAAATGATCGGGGGGAACAAGAGACCCAGTACTTC. Translating it yields CSARNDRGEQETQYF.

J is TRBJ1-5 and V is TRBV20-1; the match to TRBD1 covers 10 bases. The CDR3 length is 16 residues. Germline loops: CDR1 DFQATT, CDR2 SNEGSKA (reference sequence). J was trimmed by 2 bases and V by 0 bases; bases with no gene match: 4. The CDR3 DNA reads as TGCAGTGCTAGAGATGGGGACAGGGGCGGCAATCAGCCCCAGCATTTT. Its translation is CSARDGDRGGNQPQHF.

The chain has TRBV7-9 and TRBJ2-1; TRBD2 matches 8 bases. In germline, CDR1 is SEHNR, CDR2 FQNEAQ (reference sequence). The CDR3 consists of 14 residues. J lost 7 bases, V lost 5 bases, and 7 bases had no gene match. In DNA, the CDR3 is TGTGCCAGCAGCCTCGGGACTAGGGAGAATGAGCAGTTCTTC. It specifies CASSLGTRENEQFF. The full variable domain, its missing parts supplied by reference TRBV7-9 and TRBJ2-1, is DTGVSQNPRHKITKRGQNVTFRCDPISEHNRLYWYRQTLGQGPEFLTYFQNEAQLEKSRLLSDRFSAERPKGSFSTLEIQRTEQGDSAMYLCASSLGTRENEQFFGPGTRLTVL.

This clonotype is a singleton in its sample. The V and J genes are TRBV6-5 and TRBJ2-3; D is uncertain. CDR3 length: 17 residues. V dropped 4 bases and J dropped 0 bases, with 17 bases sitting between them. The germline V gene has CDR1 MNHEY and CDR2 SVGAGI. The CDR3: CASSSNRVAESTDTQYF. Here the CDR3 DNA reads TGTGCCAGCAGTTCAAACCGGGTGGCGGAGAGCACAGATACGCAGTATTTT.

This clonotype has a single count. The chain is built from TRBV6-2 or TRBV6-3 and TRBJ2-2; TRBD2 agrees at 7 bases. Trimming took 5 bases from V and 3 from J; bases not matched to a gene: 9. The CDR3 contains 16 residues. Germline-derived CDR1 and CDR2 are MNHEY and SVGEGT. The CDR3 is CASSARGGADTGELFF. The CDR3 DNA sequence: TGTGCCAGCAGTGCCCGGGGAGGGGCTGACACCGGGGAGCTGTTTTTT.

This clonotype was detected a few times. This chain joins TRBV6-5 and TRBJ2-7; a possible D gene is TRBD1 (6 bases). There are 14 residues in the CDR3. The germline V and J ends were trimmed by 6 bases and 0 bases, with 12 bases remaining between them. CDR1 and CDR2 from the germline V gene are MNHEY and SVGAGI. CDR3 DNA sequence: TGTGCCAGCAGACAAGACAGGATCTCCTACGAGCAGTACTTC. Translated, it gives CASRQDRISYEQYF.

As DNA, the CDR3 is TGCGCCAGCAGTCCCGAGGGGACTCCCTACAATGAGCAGTTCTTC. As protein: CASSPEGTPYNEQFF. V is TRBV5-1 and J is TRBJ2-1; D possibly corresponds to TRBD2 (6 bases). The CDR3 is made up of 15 amino acids. The germline CDR1 and CDR2 sequences are SGHRS and YFSETQ. V was clipped by 5 bases and J by 2 bases, with 14 bases between them.

The chain recombines TRBV20-1 with TRBJ2-5; possible D gene TRBD2, 5 bases. Germline CDR1 DFQATT, CDR2 SNEGSKA (reference sequence). The CDR3 loop spans 15 amino acids. V was trimmed by 6 bases and J by 5 bases, leaving 22 bases between them. This chain's CDR3 is CSARRGWSFKETQYF. The CDR3 bases are TGCAGTGCCCGTAGAGGGTGGAGCTTCAAGGAGACCCAGTACTTC.

The chain carries TRBV6-6 and TRBJ2-3, with TRBD2 matching 10 bases. Trimming took 7 bases from V and 2 from J; bases not matched to a gene: 6. CDR1 and CDR2 from the germline V gene are MNHNY and SVGAGI (reference sequence). The CDR3 consists of 15 residues. CDR3 nucleotides: TGTGCCAGCACTAGCGGGGGAAAAGACACAGATACGCAGTATTTT. It is translated as CASTSGGKDTDTQYF.

This clonotype showed up just a few times. The chain has TRBV7-2 and TRBJ2-7; D remains unclear. Looked up from germline, CDR1 is SGHTA and CDR2 is FQGNSA. V gave up 5 bases and J gave up 6 bases, with 14 bases separating them. This CDR3 comprises 13 residues. CDR3 region: CASSQWGPGEQYF. CDR3 coding DNA: TGTGCCAGCAGCCAGTGGGGTCCGGGCGAGCAGTACTTC.

This clonotype occurred a few times. V is TRBV3-1 and J is TRBJ1-4; tentatively, D is TRBD1 (6 bases). The V end was cut by 0 bases, the J end by 5 bases, with 10 bases between. Germline V gene lookup returns CDR1 LGHDT and CDR2 YNNKEL (reference sequence). CDR3 length: 15 residues. The CDR3: CASSQDFGGNEKLFF. In DNA form, the CDR3 reads TGTGCCAGCAGCCAAGATTTCGGGGGCAATGAAAAACTGTTTTTT.

This clonotype was counted many times. This chain uses TRBV2 with TRBJ2-5; 8 bases agree with TRBD2. The germline V gene encodes CDR1 SNHLY and CDR2 FYNNEI. V shed 8 bases, J shed 4 bases, and the junction held 3 bases outside the gene matches. The CDR3 consists of 12 residues. The CDR3 here is CASSGGGETQYF. In DNA form, the CDR3 reads TGTGCCAGCTCGGGGGGGGGAGAGACCCAGTACTTC.

This chain links TRBV12-3 or TRBV12-4 with TRBJ1-4; a weak D match, TRBD1 (5 bases). V was trimmed by 2 bases and J by 6 bases, leaving 10 bases between them. The CDR3 extends over 14 amino acids. CDR3 sequence reads: CASSLSRVDEKLFF. The CDR3 nucleotides read TGTGCCAGCAGTTTATCCAGGGTAGATGAAAAACTGTTTTTT.

V is TRBV7-9 and J is TRBJ1-6, with D perhaps TRBD1 (6 bases). There are 14 residues in the CDR3. Deletions cut 2 bases from V and 8 bases from J, with 10 bases between. Germline loops: CDR1 SEHNR, CDR2 FQNEAQ (reference sequence). The chain's CDR3 is CASSLSGGDSPLHF. CDR3 nucleotide sequence: TGTGCCAGCAGCTTATCTGGGGGCGATTCACCCCTCCACTTT.